This TCR beta chain is drawn from a study of identical twins. This clonotype was recorded at least ten times. V lost 1 base to trimming and J lost 4 bases, with 11 bases between them. The CDR3 is 14 residues long. Per the germline V gene, CDR1 is SGHVS and CDR2 is FQNEAQ. Each CDR3 protein gets one entry after TCRdb re-called the 5' RACE reads with MiXCR. The sample shows 430,000 or so distinct CDR3 sequences, 20% to 25% of them seen only once. This same sample was also taken into another study, of T cells expressing NK-cell markers. That source adds: Just one sequenced donor of eight was HCMV-seronegative, while seven were seropositive. Certain NKG2C+ T cell clones were expanded, and their HCMV specificity remained unclear.

This rearrangement joins TRBV7-8 to TRBJ2-7; D perhaps matches TRBD2 (5 bases). The sample taken for sequencing was CD4+ T cells sorted from blood. The clonotype comes from a woman between 18 and 29 years old in good health. CDR3 residues: CASSLGGSVYEQYF. Here the CDR3 DNA reads TGTGCCAGCAGCTTAGGGGGTAGCGTTTACGAGCAGTACTTC. Filled out from reference TRBV7-8 and TRBJ2-7, the complete variable domain reads GAGVSQSPRYKVAKRGQDVALRCDPISGHVSLFWYQQALGQGPEFLTYFQNEAQLDKSGLPSDRFFAERPEGSVSTLKIQRTQQEDSAVYLCASSLGGSVYEQYFGPGTRLTVT.